This TCR beta chain was recovered during a study of blood T cells in healthy people across ages. With regard to this clonotype: Its antigen is undetermined.

The CDR3 length is 15 residues. The germline V gene has CDR1 MNHNY and CDR2 SVGAGI (reference sequence). V lost 0 bases and J 2 bases, leaving 11 bases between the germline ends. Then a second PCR, running about 6 to 12 cycles, was carried out with a sample-barcoded 5' primer and a J-beta primer mix. MiXCR was run by TCRdb on the 5' RACE reads, yielding one entry per CDR3 protein. The sample lists around 820,000 distinct CDR3 sequences, 20% to 25% occurring once. Findings and limits, study-wide: PBMCs that were unsorted prevented a conclusive naive versus antigen-experienced comparison. A strong correlation was seen between TCR beta diversity and naive T cell percentage.

The data also belong to a second study, concerning T cells of mothers and their children. From that paper: Material was donated by three healthy Caucasian mothers and their six children. Slightly higher overlap, not significant, was seen in related mother-child pairs than in unrelated pairs.

This sequence originates from a boy between 10 and 17 years old in good health. The rearrangement uses TRBV6-6 and TRBJ2-7; D is possibly TRBD2 (5 bases). The specimen sequenced was blood. CDR3 bases: TGTGCCAGCAGTTACTCTAGCGCCGAAACCTACGAGCAGTACTTC. As protein: CASSYSSAETYEQYF.